This T cell receptor (beta chain) originates from a study of blood T cell repertoires in COVID-19. On the study more broadly: Whether acute or convalescent, the COVID-19 samples came from the United States, Italy and Spain. PBMCs, B-cell-depleted T cells, or T cells were the source of the cDNA or gDNA that made up the material.

V was trimmed by 0 bases and J by 3 bases, leaving 18 bases between them. This CDR3 has 17 residues. The germline gives CDR1 GTSNPN, CDR2 SVGIG (reference sequence). Source study methods: Scientists estimated how many nucleated cells there were by amplifying reference gene primers. TCRdb keeps only in-frame clones here, not all; method: immunoSEQ multiplex PCR. V and J calls and clone size follow that table, whereas D and trimming were derived from the DNA. Among about 50,000 clones, 85% to 90% were seen once, and the ten largest hold approximately 6%. This TCR derives from a woman aged 55-75 years with acute or convalescent COVID-19. Sequencing was carried out using peripheral blood. V usage is TRBV30 and J usage is TRBJ1-5; tentative D call: TRBD1 (6 bases). CDR3 protein: CAWSVPTTGRPNQPQHF. In DNA, the CDR3 is TGTGCCTGGAGTGTACCCACTACAGGGAGACCCAATCAGCCCCAGCATTTT.